A selection of T cell receptor beta chains follows, all from one sample in a study of CD8+ T cells in alopecia areata. Repertoires were generated with immunoSEQ multiplex PCR, while TCRdb's copy carries only in-frame clones and drops some. The sample includes more than 200,000 clones, 43% of them seen just once. Sequenced material: CD4+ T cells sorted from blood, taken between weeks 36 and 40, from a patient treated with tofacitinib. All receptors come from a human donor with alopecia areata. The CDR3 runs from the conserved cysteine through the conserved F or W. The D gene is left open where the match is weak. Part of the rows lack a size; the others show once, few, many or a class for expanded clones.

clone_size j_call v_call d_call cdr3_nt cdr3_aa
- TRBJ2-7 TRBV4-1 - TGCGCCAGCAGCCAAGAAGGCAGGAGCTTTTACGAGCAGTACTTC CASSQEGRSFYEQYF
many TRBJ1-1 TRBV4-1 - TGCGCCAGCAGCGGGCGGACAGTGAACACTGAAGCTTTCTTT CASSGRTVNTEAFF
few TRBJ2-2 TRBV7-6 - TGTGCCAGCAGCTTAATAAGGAGATCCGGGGAGCTGTTTTTT CASSLIRRSGELFF
- TRBJ1-1 TRBV4-1 - TGCGCCAGCAGCCACCCCCCGGTGCGCACTGAAGCTTTCTTT CASSHPPVRTEAFF
- TRBJ1-2 TRBV18 - TGTGCCAGCTCACCACTGCCAGGCCATGGCTACACCTTC CASSPLPGHGYTF
- TRBJ1-1 TRBV5-1 - TGCGCCAGCAGCTTGGCGGCCCGAACCAACACTGAAGCTTTCTTT CASSLAARTNTEAFF
- TRBJ2-7 TRBV5-4 - TGTGCCAGCAGCCCCAGGGGAGGTGTGAACGAGCAGTACTTC CASSPRGGVNEQYF
- TRBJ1-4 TRBV6-5 TRBD1 TGTGCCAGCAAAGGGACAGGGAACGAAAAACTGTTTTTT CASKGTGNEKLFF
- TRBJ2-1 TRBV29-1 TRBD2 TGCAGCGTTAAAGGTGAGGGAGGGCCGAGAAATGAGCAGTTCTTC CSVKGEGGPRNEQFF
- TRBJ2-1 TRBV2 TRBD2 TGTGCCGTCTGGCGGGAGGGTTACAATGAGCAGTTCTTC CAVWREGYNEQFF
few TRBJ2-1 TRBV27 - TGTGCCAGCAGTTCCCTGCCATCTTTGGGTGAGCAGTTCTTC CASSSLPSLGEQFF
few TRBJ2-3 TRBV7-9 - TGTGCCAGCAGCTTAGCGATAGAAACAGATACGCAGTATTTT CASSLAIETDTQYF
- TRBJ2-6 TRBV4-1 - TGCGCCAGCAGCCAACTCACCCAGACCGCCGGGGCCAACGTCCTGACTTTC CASSQLTQTAGANVLTF
- TRBJ2-1 TRBV25-1 TRBD2 TGTGCCAGCACCCCCATGGGGACTAGCAATGAGCAGTTCTTC CASTPMGTSNEQFF
few TRBJ2-5 TRBV11-2 - TGTGCCAGCAGCTCCCGGGTTGGCCTAGAGACCCAGTACTTC CASSSRVGLETQYF
- TRBJ2-7 TRBV27 TRBD1 TGTGCCAGCACCCCAGGCTGGACAGGGGACTCCTACGAGCAGTACTTC CASTPGWTGDSYEQYF
- TRBJ1-5 TRBV7-2 TRBD1 TGTGCCAGCAGCCCGGACAGGGGTCGTGGCAATCAGCCCCAGCATTTT CASSPDRGRGNQPQHF
- TRBJ2-7 TRBV28 - TGTGCCAGCAGCCCCGTAGTGGGCGAGCAGTACTTC CASSPVVGEQYF
- TRBJ2-3 TRBV9 - TGTGCCAGCAGCGTAGTTCCGGGTAGCACAGATACGCAGTATTTT CASSVVPGSTDTQYF
many TRBJ1-1 TRBV6-6 - TGTGCCAGCAGTTCGCGCCAGAAGAACACTGAAGCTTTCTTT CASSSRQKNTEAFF
- TRBJ2-5 TRBV7-8 - TGTGCCAGCAGCTTTAACAGACAAGAGACCCAGTACTTC CASSFNRQETQYF
few TRBJ1-2 TRBV10-3 - TGTGCCATCAGTGAAATGCGAGGCTATGGCTACACCTTC CAISEMRGYGYTF
- TRBJ2-6 TRBV6-4 - TGTGCCAGCAGTGACCTCGCCGGGGCCAACGTCCTGACTTTC CASSDLAGANVLTF
- TRBJ1-5 TRBV7-6 - TGTGCCAGCAGCTTAGCCGGGGGTGTGGAGAGGGGCAATCAGCCCCAGCATTTT CASSLAGGVERGNQPQHF
- TRBJ1-1 TRBV2 TRBD1 TGTGCCAGCAGGTCACAGGGGGCTGAAGCTTTCTTT CASRSQGAEAFF
- TRBJ1-2 TRBV6-6 - TGTGCCAGCGGAACAAAGGCCCCCTCCTCCGCCTTC CASGTKAPSSAF
few TRBJ2-7 TRBV4-2 TRBD2 TGTGCCAGCAGCCAAGGGACTAGCGGGAGTCAGGAGCAGTACTTC CASSQGTSGSQEQYF
- TRBJ1-1 TRBV14 - TGTGCCAGCAGCCTGCGAGCGGCCTTCAGGGACACTGAAGCTTTCTTT CASSLRAAFRDTEAFF
- TRBJ2-2 TRBV6-1 - TGTGCCAGTGCACGGGGGCGGAACACCGGGGAGCTGTTTTTT CASARGRNTGELFF
- TRBJ2-5 TRBV10-3 - TGTGCCATCAGGGCACAAGAGACCCAGTACTTC CAIRAQETQYF
- TRBJ2-1 TRBV5-4 TRBD2 TGTGCCAGCAGCTTGGTAGCGGGTGCCTACAATGAGCAGTTCTTC CASSLVAGAYNEQFF
few TRBJ1-1 TRBV7-8 - TGTGCCAGCAGCTCTCAGGGAAAGCGCACTGAAGCTTTCTTT CASSSQGKRTEAFF
- TRBJ2-6 TRBV27 - TGTGCCAGCAGTTGGCATGGATCTGGGGCCAACGTCCTGACTTTC CASSWHGSGANVLTF
few TRBJ2-6 TRBV21-1 - TGTGCCAGCAGCAAAGTGGCGGGGACGGACTCTGGGGCCAACGTCCTGACTTTC CASSKVAGTDSGANVLTF
few TRBJ2-2 TRBV4-2 - TGTGCCAGCAGCCGAAGGCAGGGAACCGGGGAGCTGTTTTTT CASSRRQGTGELFF
many TRBJ1-5 TRBV28 - TGTGCCAGCAGCCAGTCTGGGGGCATGGGCAATCAGCCCCAGCATTTT CASSQSGGMGNQPQHF
few TRBJ1-5 TRBV28 - TGTGCCAGCAGACTCCTGTATCAGCCCCAGCATTTT CASRLLYQPQHF
- TRBJ1-4 TRBV30 - TGTGCCTGGAGGGGTAATGAAAAACTGTTTTTT CAWRGNEKLFF
- TRBJ1-1 TRBV11-2 TRBD1 TGTGCCAGCAGCCGACAGGGGAACACTGAAGCTTTCTTT CASSRQGNTEAFF
- TRBJ2-7 TRBV6-5 - TGTGCCAGCTCCACCCGGGAGGGACAGGTCTACGAGCAGTACTTC CASSTREGQVYEQYF